The text below deals with one T cell receptor beta chain. Its specificity is not known. These data come from a study of OX40 agonist ivuxolimab in advanced cancers. Sampling times: baseline, cycle 4 day 1, cycle 7 day 1. V trimming: 2 bases; J trimming: 1 base; junction bases outside the gene matches: 5. The CDR3 sequence is 15 residues long. CDR1 is SGDLS, CDR2 YYNGEE, per germline. Clones were read by immunoSEQ multiplex PCR, and TCRdb kept only the in-frame ones, dropping some. The data show tens of thousands of clones, 88% seen once. Study-wide results and caveats: Clonal expansion was seen in CD4+ and CD8+ blood T cells by week 6 at 0.1 to 3.0 mg/kg.

The chain has TRBV9 and TRBJ2-7; 8 bases are shared with TRBD1. This specimen was CD4+ or CD8+ T cells sorted from blood, taken in a trial of the OX40 agonist ivuxolimab. The clonotype originates from an adult with an advanced solid tumor such as melanoma, head and neck, liver or kidney cancer. The CDR3 bases are TGTGCCAGCAGCGTCACGGGACAGGCATCCTACGAGCAGTACTTC. It encodes CASSVTGQASYEQYF.